This is a list of T cell receptor beta chains from one sample in a study of control samples from healthy donors and cancer patients. Repertoires were generated with immunoSEQ multiplex PCR, while TCRdb's copy carries only in-frame clones and drops some. The sample lists about 44,000 clones, around 87% occurring once. The sequencing input was PBMCs. These receptors came from a woman aged 55-69 years with lung cancer. The CDR3 runs from the conserved cysteine through the conserved F or W. Each record gives: D gene, J gene, clone size, V gene, CDR3 DNA, CDR3 protein. A D gene is named only where the DNA matches it firmly. Only part of the rows carry a size: once, few, many, or a class if the clone is expanded.

TRBD2,TRBJ2-2,-,TRBV19,TGTGCCAGTAGTACGCCCCCAGGACTAGCGGTCCAGCTGTTTTTT,CASSTPPGLAVQLFF
-,TRBJ2-2,-,TRBV15,TGTGCCACCAGCAGAGATCGGGACGGGGAGCTGTTTTTT,CATSRDRDGELFF
TRBD1,TRBJ2-1,-,TRBV5-4,TGTGCCAGCAGTTCCCCGACAGGGAACGACAATGAGCAGTTCTTC,CASSSPTGNDNEQFF
TRBD1,TRBJ2-1,few,TRBV13,TGTGCCAGCAGCGGGACAGGGATGGGAAATTCGCCTGACAATGAGCAGTTCTTC,CASSGTGMGNSPDNEQFF
TRBD2,TRBJ2-1,-,TRBV2,TGTGCCAGCAGTTTGACCCGGGCTAGCGGGAGGGCCAGTCCGTTCTTC,CASSLTRASGRASPFF
TRBD2,TRBJ2-1,-,TRBV7-2,TGTGCCAGCAGCCTAACTAGCGGGGCCTACAATGAGCAGTTCTTC,CASSLTSGAYNEQFF
-,TRBJ1-2,few,TRBV10-1,TGCGCCAGCAGTGGGGGTGGCGGCTACACCTTC,CASSGGGGYTF
-,TRBJ1-2,-,TRBV27,TGTGCCAGCAGTCTTTCACCCTCCGGGGCCACCTCCTATGGCTACACCTTC,CASSLSPSGATSYGYTF
TRBD1,TRBJ2-7,-,TRBV18,TGTGCCAGCTCGTATACCAGGACAGGTGGCGAGCAGTACTTC,CASSYTRTGGEQYF
TRBD2,TRBJ2-1,-,TRBV9,TGTGCCAGCAGTCTTCGGGAGGGTAGTCATGAGCAGTTCTTC,CASSLREGSHEQFF
-,TRBJ2-3,-,TRBV7-3,TGTGCCAGCAGCCCTAGGGGGGACACAGATACGCAGTATTTT,CASSPRGDTDTQYF
-,TRBJ2-5,-,TRBV3-1/TRBV3-2,TGTGCCAGCAGCCAAGATCCAGGGGATTGGGGAGAGACCCAGTACTTC,CASSQDPGDWGETQYF
-,TRBJ2-5,-,TRBV6-5,TGTGCCAGCAGGGCAGGTAGAGAGACCCAGTACTTC,CASRAGRETQYF
-,TRBJ2-5,-,TRBV11-2,TGTGCCAGCAGCTTGCAAGAGACCCAGTACTTC,CASSLQETQYF
-,TRBJ2-7,-,TRBV9,TGTGCCAGCAGCACGGCCGGGACGGCCACCTACGAGCAGTACTTC,CASSTAGTATYEQYF
TRBD2,TRBJ2-7,-,TRBV4-2,TGTGCCAGCAGCCAAGCTGGGGGGGGAGAGCAGTACTTC,CASSQAGGGEQYF
-,TRBJ2-3,-,TRBV11-1,TGTGCCAGCAGAGTGACCCTCGGGGGTGGGACAGATACGCAGTATTTT,CASRVTLGGGTDTQYF
-,TRBJ1-3,-,TRBV5-1,TGCGCCAGCAGCTTGGAGGGACCTGGAAACACCATATATTTT,CASSLEGPGNTIYF
-,TRBJ1-1,-,TRBV27,TGTGCCAGCAGTCGAAAGTTACAGGTCACTGAAGCTTTCTTT,CASSRKLQVTEAFF
-,TRBJ1-5,-,TRBV6-2/TRBV6-3,TGTGCCAGCAGTTACAGCGGGGAGCTACAGCCCCAGCATTTT,CASSYSGELQPQHF
TRBD1,TRBJ1-1,-,TRBV6-2/TRBV6-3,TGTGCCAGCAGCCCCGGGACAGGGAGTCGGGATGAAGCTTTCTTT,CASSPGTGSRDEAFF
TRBD2,TRBJ2-5,-,TRBV19,TGTGCCAGTAAACGGCTAGCGGGAGAGACCCAGTACTTC,CASKRLAGETQYF
-,TRBJ2-7,-,TRBV5-4,TGTGCCAGCAGCTCCCGGGACCCTCGGTCCTACGAGCAGTACTTC,CASSSRDPRSYEQYF